What follows are 20 T cell receptor beta chains derived from one specimen sequenced in a study of read filtering for tumor transcriptome and immune sequencing. From approximately 400 ng of RNA, a library with molecular barcoded alpha/delta and beta/gamma adaptors was made. A single record per CDR3 protein comes from TCRdb applying MiXCR to the reads. The profile shows about 27,000 distinct CDR3 sequences, around 14% of them singletons. The sample taken for sequencing was a population of CD138-negative cells sorted from bone marrow. These TCRs come from a donor aged 40 or over with multiple myeloma.

The table lists this clonotype with many counts. The gene calls are TRBV4-2 and TRBJ2-3; 7 bases agree with TRBD2. This CDR3 is 16 amino acids long. CDR1 is LGHNA, CDR2 YNFKEQ, per germline. Germline trimming cut 4 bases from V and 0 bases from J; bases unmatched to any gene: 7. The CDR3 sequence is CASSPRSSGSTDTQYF. CDR3 bases: TGTGCCAGCAGCCCTAGGTCTAGCGGTAGCACAGATACGCAGTATTTT.

This clonotype was recorded at least ten times. V and J are TRBV10-3 and TRBJ2-7; D is ambiguous. The CDR3 totals 14 residues. V lost 0 bases to trimming and J lost 7 bases, with 13 bases between them. Looked up from germline, CDR1 is ENHRY and CDR2 is SYGVKD. The CDR3 DNA reads as TGTGCCATCAGTGAGTCTAACGCCTCAAGGGAGCAGTACTTC. This translates into CAISESNASREQYF.

This clonotype was detected ten times or more. The chain links TRBV5-1 to TRBJ1-1; 7 nucleotides line up with TRBD1. The CDR3 is 14 amino acids. V shed 2 bases and J 2 bases; nucleotides not matched to a gene: 3. The germline V gene has CDR1 SGHRS and CDR2 YFSETQ. CDR3 coding DNA: TGCGCCAGCAGCTTCGGGACAGTCAACACTGAAGCTTTCTTT. This encodes CASSFGTVNTEAFF.

This clonotype was found a few times. This rearrangement joins TRBV23-1 to TRBJ2-7; TRBD1 matches 8 bases. TRBV23-1 is known as an ORF, though its function is uncertain. V was pared by 2 bases and J by 12 bases, with 9 bases of the junction left unmatched. The CDR3 has 13 amino acids. The CDR3 coding sequence is TGCGCCAGCAGTCAAAGTCGACGCGGGACAGGGTACTTC. This encodes CASSQSRRGTGYF.

Remarks on this clonotype: A much larger clone lies a single base off, so this may be a read error. This CDR3 is missing its conserved last phenylalanine or tryptophan, likely due to a read error. The chain recombines TRBV6-2 or TRBV6-3 with TRBJ1-2; TRBD1 matches at 7 bases. The length of the CDR3 is 12 residues. Germline V gene lookup returns CDR1 MNHEY and CDR2 SVGEGT. V gave up 10 bases and J gave up 5 bases; unmatched junction bases: 7. The CDR3 DNA follows: TGTGCCACTACGGACAGGAGGTATGGCTACACCCTC. It specifies CATTDRRYGYTL.

The table lists this clonotype with many counts. The chain recombines TRBV2 with TRBJ2-2, with a weak D call TRBD1 (5 bases). V lost 4 bases, J lost 3 bases, and 9 bases lay in between. Germline lookup yields CDR1 SNHLY and CDR2 FYNNEI. The CDR3 is 14 residues long. CDR3 in amino acids: CASSGLGDTGELFF. CDR3 sequence (DNA): TGTGCCAGCAGTGGGCTAGGGGACACCGGGGAGCTGTTTTTT.

In its sample, this clonotype was seen many times. V gene TRBV20-1 combines with J gene TRBJ2-5, with TRBD2 matching over 7 bases. In germline, CDR1 is DFQATT, CDR2 SNEGSKA (reference sequence). This CDR3 comprises 14 residues. The V segment lost 0 bases and the J segment 2 bases; nucleotides outside the gene matches: 3. The CDR3, as DNA: TGCAGTGCTAGAGAGGGACTACCGCAAGAGACCCAGTACTTC. This codes for CSAREGLPQETQYF.

The genes are TRBV9 and TRBJ2-7, with 8 nucleotides matching TRBD2. Trimming cost V 4 bases and J 0 bases; bases outside gene matches: 12. Germline-derived CDR1 and CDR2 are SGDLS and YYNGEE. The CDR3 totals 17 residues. CDR3 protein: CASSPTSLAGGSYEQYF. CDR3 DNA: TGTGCCAGCAGCCCGACCTCCCTAGCGGGCGGCTCCTACGAGCAGTACTTC.

Concerning this clonotype: The CDR3 end shows no conserved phenylalanine or tryptophan, and so a read error is likely. The rearrangement joins TRBV25-1 to TRBJ2-2; D not resolved. CDR3 size: 15 residues. Germline V gives CDR1 MGHDK, CDR2 SYGVNS. Trimming shortened V by 1 base and J by 9 bases, and 15 bases separated the two germline ends. The CDR3 protein is CASSEWSGSTRELFL. The CDR3 DNA reads TGTGCCAGCAGTGAATGGAGTGGGTCTACCCGGGAGCTGTTTCTT.

This clonotype was observed many times. This rearrangement joins TRBV7-9 to TRBJ2-7; D remains ambiguous. V was clipped by 2 bases and J by 2 bases, with 1 base between them. CDR3 size: 11 residues. The germline V gene has CDR1 SEHNR and CDR2 FQNEAQ (reference sequence). CDR3 amino acids: CASSLTYEQYF. Written as DNA, the CDR3 is TGTGCCAGCAGCTTAACCTACGAGCAGTACTTC.

This clonotype has ten or more counts. The chain combines TRBV28 with TRBJ1-5; 9 nucleotides match TRBD1. CDR3 length: 16 residues. V was clipped by 4 bases and J by 3 bases; unmatched bases: 7. The germline V gene encodes CDR1 MDHEN and CDR2 SYDVKM. CDR3 sequence (DNA): TGTGCCAGCAGTTCCGCCGGGACAGGGTACAATCAGCCCCAGCATTTT. It yields the protein CASSSAGTGYNQPQHF.

This clonotype was observed at least ten times. The rearrangement uses TRBV12-3 or TRBV12-4 and TRBJ2-3, with D possibly TRBD2 on 5 matching bases. Trimming removed 8 bases from V and 3 bases from J, with 9 bases in between. The CDR3 sequence is 12 residues long. The CDR3 DNA is TGTGCCAGCGGGAGTACGACAGATACGCAGTATTTT. Translated, it gives CASGSTTDTQYF.

This clonotype was observed at least ten times. This rearrangement joins TRBV20-1 to TRBJ2-3, with 7 positions matching TRBD2. Losses at the gene ends were 6 bases for V and 6 bases for J; bases not matched to a gene: 12. Germline V gene data show CDR1 as DFQATT and CDR2 as SNEGSKA (reference sequence). The CDR3 extends over 14 amino acids. CDR3 nucleotides: TGCAGTGCAGCCAGCGGGATTTCGTCTGATACGCAGTATTTT. Translated: CSAASGISSDTQYF.

This clonotype was seen at least ten times. This sequence joins TRBV11-2 and TRBJ2-7; no firm D call. Trimming pared 1 base from V and 4 bases from J, leaving 8 bases between. Germline lookup yields CDR1 SGHAT and CDR2 FQNNGV. The CDR3 loop spans 13 amino acids. As DNA, the CDR3 is TGTGCCAGCAGCTTAGGGGAATCTTACGAGCAGTACTTC. Translating it yields CASSLGESYEQYF.

This clonotype showed up many times. The chain links TRBV4-1 to TRBJ1-1; 8 bases agree with TRBD1. The CDR3 sequence is 16 residues long. The V segment lost 3 bases and the J segment 3 bases; nucleotides outside the gene matches: 9. Looked up from germline, CDR1 is MGHRA and CDR2 is YSYEKL. The CDR3: CASSHSTGDWDTEAFF. CDR3 DNA: TGCGCCAGCAGCCATTCGACAGGGGACTGGGACACTGAAGCTTTCTTT.

This clonotype was recorded at least ten times. CDR3 region: CASKEGQGFGESNQPQHF. The DNA for the CDR3 is TGTGCCAGTAAGGAGGGACAGGGGTTTGGTGAAAGCAATCAGCCCCAGCATTTT. The chain is built from TRBV19 and TRBJ1-5; 10 bases line up with TRBD1. This CDR3 comprises 18 residues. Per germline, CDR1 LNHDA and CDR2 SQIVND (reference sequence). Trimming cost V 7 bases and J 1 base; bases outside gene matches: 13.

This clonotype was counted at least ten times. This sequence joins TRBV27 and TRBJ2-7; 13 nucleotides match TRBD2. The CDR3 totals 19 residues. Trimming cost V 8 bases and J 7 bases; bases outside gene matches: 23. CDR1 is MNHEY, CDR2 SMNVEV, per germline (reference sequence). The CDR3 nucleotides read TGTGCCAGCGCCCTGAAACAGCTCCCCCCACTAGCGGGAGGGGGTGAGCAGTACTTC. Its translation: CASALKQLPPLAGGGEQYF.

This clonotype has at least ten counts. V usage is TRBV7-9 and J usage is TRBJ2-7; 9 positions agree with TRBD1. Germline lookup yields CDR1 SEHNR and CDR2 FQNEAQ (reference sequence). This CDR3 comprises 15 residues. V trimming: 1 base; J trimming: 5 bases; junction bases outside the gene matches: 6. The CDR3 protein is CASSLGGQGSDEQYF. CDR3 nucleotide sequence: TGTGCCAGCAGCTTAGGGGGACAGGGATCCGACGAGCAGTACTTC.

This clonotype was found many times. This chain uses TRBV12-3 or TRBV12-4 with TRBJ1-1; tentative D call: TRBD1 (5 bases). The V and J ends lost 7 bases and 4 bases respectively, with 7 bases between them. CDR3 length equals 11 residues. The CDR3 DNA sequence: TGTGCCAGCACAGGGTTCACTGAAGCTTTCTTT. Its protein product is CASTGFTEAFF.

This clonotype was counted many times. This chain joins TRBV20-1 and TRBJ2-3; 9 positions match TRBD1. The CDR3 consists of 16 residues. Germline V gene lookup returns CDR1 DFQATT and CDR2 SNEGSKA (reference sequence). With 4 bases clipped from V and 1 base from J, the junction kept 9 bases outside the gene matches. The CDR3 region is CSAIQGAFPGTDTQYF. Here the CDR3 DNA reads TGCAGTGCTATACAGGGGGCTTTTCCCGGCACAGATACGCAGTATTTT.